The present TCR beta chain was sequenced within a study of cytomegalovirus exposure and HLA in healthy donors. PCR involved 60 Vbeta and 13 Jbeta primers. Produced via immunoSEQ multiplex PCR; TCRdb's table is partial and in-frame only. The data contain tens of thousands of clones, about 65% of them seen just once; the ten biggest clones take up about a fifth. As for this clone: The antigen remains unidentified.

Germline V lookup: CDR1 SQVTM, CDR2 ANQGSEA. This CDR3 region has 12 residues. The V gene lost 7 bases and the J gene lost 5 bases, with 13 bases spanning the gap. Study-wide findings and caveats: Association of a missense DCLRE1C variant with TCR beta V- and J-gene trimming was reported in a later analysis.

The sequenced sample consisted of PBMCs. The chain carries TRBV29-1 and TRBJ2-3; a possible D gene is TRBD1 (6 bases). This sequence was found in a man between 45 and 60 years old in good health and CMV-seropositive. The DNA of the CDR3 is TGCAGCGCACGACAGGTTGGAGATACGCAGTATTTT. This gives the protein CSARQVGDTQYF.